This T cell receptor (beta chain) comes out of a study of T cells in Graves' hyperthyroidism and ophthalmopathy. Study-level results: Ophthalmopathy was told apart from stable hyperthyroidism by a 13 V-J model. Blood also carried most thyroid clonotypes expanded above 0.001.

RNA transcripts provided the source from which TCR beta CDR3 regions were amplified. Initially, a first-round RT-PCR of the TCR CDR3 employed the HTBI primer set. TCRdb re-called the multiplex PCR reads with MiXCR, one entry per CDR3 protein. Of a few hundred thousand distinct CDR3 sequences in the sample, 35% to 55% were seen once. This clonotype was seen once. Antigen unknown. Those patients with uncontrolled infection, other autoimmune disease, pregnancy or lactation were excluded. Clinical symptoms, serum thyroxine and TRAb, thyroid ultrasound and orbital computed tomography were used for the diagnoses. With 1 base removed from V and 5 bases from J, the gap between germline ends came to 14 bases. The germline CDR1 and CDR2 sequences are SEHNR and FQNEAQ (reference sequence). CDR3 length equals 15 residues.

Sequencing used peripheral blood or thyroid tissue (not recorded which). The receptor was derived from an adult woman with Graves' disease, either hyperthyroidism or ophthalmopathy (not recorded which). The chain has TRBV7-9 and TRBJ2-5; a weak D match, TRBD1 (6 bases). The CDR3 spells CASSLGWGREETQYF. The CDR3 DNA follows: TGTGCCAGCAGCTTAGGTTGGGGGCGTGAGGAGACCCAGTACTTC.